A single sample gave rise to the 14 T cell receptor beta chains below, sequenced in a study of blood T cell repertoires in COVID-19. Libraries were prepared by immunoSEQ multiplex PCR; TCRdb keeps only in-frame clonotypes and omits some of them. The table records around 320,000 clones, around 91% of them present only once. The source material was PBMCs or T cells enriched from blood (not recorded which). These receptors originate from a woman between 18 and 30 years old with acute COVID-19.

The V and J genes are TRBV6-1 and TRBJ2-1, with D unclear. The CDR3 has 14 amino acids. Trimming pared 0 bases from V and 3 bases from J, leaving 6 bases between. Germline loops: CDR1 MNHNS, CDR2 SASEGT. The CDR3 loop is CASSEAIGYNEQFF. In DNA form, the CDR3 reads TGTGCCAGCAGTGAAGCGATCGGCTACAATGAGCAGTTCTTC.

The CDR3 coding sequence is TGCAGCGTTGACGAGGGCGGGAACCAGCCCCAGCATTTT. Encoded protein: CSVDEGGNQPQHF. The V call is TRBV29-1, the J call TRBJ1-5; no firm D call. Trimming shortened V by 3 bases and J by 7 bases, and 13 bases separated the two germline ends. CDR1 and CDR2 from the germline V gene are SQVTM and ANQGSEA. CDR3 length: 13 amino acids.

This clone was detected only once. J is TRBJ2-1 and V is TRBV29-1, with TRBD2 identical over 7 bases. The germline V gene encodes CDR1 SQVTM and CDR2 ANQGSEA. The junction had 18 bases not matched to a gene; V was cut back by 7 bases and J by 0 bases. The CDR3 runs 18 residues. CDR3 amino acids: CSAITSAGTGSSYNEQFF. In nucleotides, the CDR3 is TGCAGCGCCATTACTAGCGCCGGGACGGGTAGCTCCTACAATGAGCAGTTCTTC.

The chain recombines TRBV7-6 with TRBJ1-6, with 9 bases fitting TRBD1. The CDR3 has 15 residues. J was trimmed by 9 bases and V by 5 bases; bases with no gene match: 8. The V gene's germline CDR1 is SGHVS and CDR2 FNYEAQ. The CDR3 DNA reads as TGTGCCAGCAGCCTAAGGACAGGGGAAGGTTCACCCCTCCACTTT. As protein: CASSLRTGEGSPLHF.

CDR3 nucleotide sequence: TGTGCCAGCAGCTCGACCGGGACTAGCGGACGGATCCTCTACGAGCAGTACTTC. This codes for CASSSTGTSGRILYEQYF. This chain joins TRBV5-6 and TRBJ2-7, with 11 bases matching TRBD2. The junction had 14 bases not matched to a gene; V was cut back by 3 bases and J by 3 bases. This CDR3 is 18 amino acids long. CDR1 and CDR2 from the germline V gene are SGHDT and YYEEEE.

The chain recombines TRBV9 with TRBJ2-7; 7 bases are shared with TRBD2. From germline, CDR1 is SGDLS and CDR2 YYNGEE. The junction had 9 bases not matched to a gene; V was cut back by 0 bases and J by 3 bases. The CDR3 loop spans 16 amino acids. The CDR3 DNA reads TGTGCCAGCAGCGTAGAAGTAGCGGGCCATTTCTACGAGCAGTACTTC. Translated: CASSVEVAGHFYEQYF.

Concerning this clone itself: In the same sample, other DNA sequences code for this CDR3. The gene calls are TRBV19 and TRBJ1-1; TRBD1 is a possible D gene (5 bases). CDR1 and CDR2 (germline): LNHDA, SQIVND (reference sequence). Trimming cost V 3 bases and J 8 bases, with 10 bases left between them. This CDR3 is built from 12 residues. As DNA, the CDR3 is TGTGCCAGTAGTATCCAGGGAACCGAAGCTTTCTTT. Its translation is CASSIQGTEAFF.

The J gene is TRBJ2-1, the V gene TRBV5-6; unclear D gene. Trimming shortened V by 6 bases and J by 0 bases, and 13 bases separated the two germline ends. The CDR3 covers 15 residues. Germline V CDR1 and CDR2: SGHDT, YYEEEE. CDR3 sequence: CASKISASSYNEQFF. CDR3 coding DNA: TGTGCCAGCAAAATATCAGCGAGCTCCTACAATGAGCAGTTCTTC.

The rearrangement uses TRBV7-2 and TRBJ2-1, with D perhaps matching TRBD2 (5 bases). The CDR3 consists of 17 residues. V was pared by 1 base and J by 0 bases, with 13 bases between. Germline lookup yields CDR1 SGHTA and CDR2 FQGNSA. CDR3 residues: CASSLDRLTYSYNEQFF. In nucleotides, the CDR3 is TGTGCCAGCAGCTTAGATCGACTAACCTACTCCTACAATGAGCAGTTCTTC.

V is TRBV27 and J is TRBJ1-5; D is unclear. The CDR3 length is 13 residues. Germline V gene data show CDR1 as MNHEY and CDR2 as SMNVEV (reference sequence). The V and J ends lost 5 bases and 5 bases respectively, with 10 bases between them. CDR3 bases: TGTGCCAGCAGTGACAACCTCGATCAGCCCCAGCATTTT. As protein: CASSDNLDQPQHF.

V gene TRBV7-2 combines with J gene TRBJ1-5; no clear D gene. The CDR3 consists of 15 residues. Germline CDR1 and CDR2: SGHTA and FQGNSA. V dropped 5 bases and J dropped 11 bases, with 22 bases sitting between them. For the CDR3, the DNA is TGTGCCAGCAGCGCGGGCACATACGGCGTCGGAGCCCAGCATTTT. This codes for CASSAGTYGVGAQHF. The full variable domain, completed using reference TRBV7-2 and TRBJ1-5, is GAGVSQSPSNKVTEKGKDVELRCDPISGHTALYWYRQSLGQGLEFLIYFQGNSAPDKSGLPSDRFSAERTGGSVSTLTIQRTQQEDSAVYLCASSAGTYGVGAQHFGDGTRLSIL.

The chain links TRBV30 to TRBJ1-6, with D perhaps matching TRBD1 (5 bases). Trimming took 0 bases from V and 7 from J, leaving 10 bases between them. The CDR3 is made up of 14 amino acids. Germline CDR1 GTSNPN, CDR2 SVGIG (reference sequence). The CDR3 spells CAWSVGAENSPLHF. The CDR3 bases are TGTGCCTGGAGTGTTGGGGCAGAAAATTCACCCCTCCACTTT.

The V and J genes are TRBV19 and TRBJ2-1; TRBD1 aligns across 9 bases. This CDR3 has 15 amino acids. The junction had 6 bases not matched to a gene; V was cut back by 6 bases and J by 3 bases. CDR1 LNHDA and CDR2 SQIVND come from the germline V gene (reference sequence). CDR3 loop: CASSPGTGIYNEQFF. In DNA, the CDR3 is TGTGCCAGTAGCCCCGGGACAGGGATCTACAATGAGCAGTTCTTC.

The genes are TRBV20-1 and TRBJ2-7, with TRBD1 matching over 8 bases. The J segment lost 5 bases and the V segment lost 7 bases, leaving 4 bases of the junction unmatched. CDR1 is DFQATT and CDR2 is SNEGSKA in the germline V gene (reference sequence). CDR3 length equals 11 residues. The CDR3 DNA follows: TGCAGTGGGGACAGGATGAACGAGCAGTACTTC. Protein product: CSGDRMNEQYF.